Listed here are 10 T cell receptor beta chains from one sample, sequenced in a study of T-cell memory formation after mild COVID-19. Each CDR3 protein gets one entry after TCRdb re-called the 5' RACE reads with MiXCR. The sample carries about 410,000 distinct CDR3 sequences, under 20% recorded once. Source material: PBMCs or a T cell subset sorted from them (not recorded which). These receptors all stem from a man in his late teens or twenties who had mild COVID-19 (a few samples of this study predate the infection). Cell type and time point are not known.

The chain carries TRBV28 and TRBJ2-2; unclear D gene. This CDR3 region has 13 residues. Germline CDR1 is MDHEN and CDR2 is SYDVKM. V lost 7 bases and J 4 bases, leaving 10 bases between the germline ends. In DNA form, the CDR3 reads TGTGCCAGCATCAAGCCCAGCACCGGGGAGCTGTTTTTT. Amino acid sequence: CASIKPSTGELFF.

V usage is TRBV15 and J usage is TRBJ2-5; 8 bases line up with TRBD1. V was clipped by 6 bases and J by 5 bases; unmatched bases: 8. Germline V gene data show CDR1 as LNHNV and CDR2 as YYDKDF (reference sequence). The CDR3 sequence is 14 residues long. CDR3 in amino acids: CATSPSGGRETQYF. DNA of the CDR3: TGTGCCACCAGTCCGTCAGGGGGCCGGGAGACCCAGTACTTC.

As for this clonotype: A junction end diverges from the germline sequence, so it may reflect a read error. The chain couples TRBV15 to TRBJ1-6; a possible D gene is TRBD1 (6 bases). In germline, CDR1 is LNHNV, CDR2 YYDKDF (reference sequence). CDR3 length equals 15 residues. This chain's CDR3 is CATRRVGGAGSPLHF. DNA for the CDR3: TGTGCCACCAGAAGAGTCGGGGGGGCAGGGTCACCCCTCCACTTT.

This sequence joins TRBV27 and TRBJ2-2; TRBD2 might be the D (6 bases). Germline CDR1 and CDR2: MNHEY and SMNVEV (reference sequence). The CDR3 consists of 18 residues. Deletions cut 3 bases from V and 7 bases from J, with 24 bases between. CDR3 in amino acids: CASSFLRYGGTEVGELFF. Written as DNA, the CDR3 is TGTGCCAGCAGTTTTCTTCGTTATGGAGGGACTGAGGTCGGGGAGCTGTTTTTT.

The chain carries TRBV20-1 and TRBJ2-3; perhaps TRBD1 as D (5 bases). V was cut by 3 bases and J by 1 base, with 11 bases left in between. The germline V gene has CDR1 DFQATT and CDR2 SNEGSKA (reference sequence). This CDR3 contains 14 residues. The CDR3 here is CSARVGRRTDTQYF. For the CDR3, the DNA is TGCAGTGCTAGGGTGGGGCGTCGCACAGATACGCAGTATTTT.

V gene TRBV7-9 combines with J gene TRBJ2-3; tentatively, D is TRBD2 (6 bases). There are 12 residues in the CDR3. Germline values: CDR1 SEHNR, CDR2 FQNEAQ (reference sequence). CDR3 region: CAASDYTDTQYF. The DNA of the CDR3 is TGTGCTGCTAGCGACTACACAGATACGCAGTATTTT.

The chain uses TRBV12-3 or TRBV12-4 and TRBJ1-2; tentative D call: TRBD1 (5 bases). V was trimmed by 5 bases and J by 2 bases, leaving 12 bases between them. The CDR3 sequence is 14 residues long. DNA for the CDR3: TGTGCCAGCAGTGGGGGGGGACTAAACTATGGCTACACCTTC. Its protein is CASSGGGLNYGYTF.

In its sample, this clonotype was seen a few times. V is TRBV6-5 and J is TRBJ1-6; D ambiguous. CDR3 length: 15 amino acids. Germline CDR1 reads MNHEY; CDR2 reads SVGAGI. The V end was cut by 7 bases, the J end by 8 bases, with 18 bases between. This CDR3 is CASNRGRFGDSPLHF. CDR3 bases: TGTGCCAGCAACCGAGGGAGATTTGGGGATTCACCCCTCCACTTT.

This chain connects TRBV20-1 to TRBJ2-7, with 10 bases lining up with TRBD1. The CDR3 contains 14 residues. V shed 5 bases, J shed 4 bases, and the junction held 8 bases outside the gene matches. CDR1 and CDR2 from the germline V gene are DFQATT and SNEGSKA (reference sequence). CDR3 nucleotide sequence: TGCAGTGCTGCGGGACAGGGGCTAACATACGAGCAGTACGTC. Protein sequence: CSAAGQGLTYEQYV.

This clonotype was detected a few times. The chain carries TRBV6-5 and TRBJ1-1, with a tentative D call TRBD1 (6 bases). V dropped 3 bases and J dropped 0 bases, with 14 bases sitting between them. This CDR3 region has 16 residues. In germline, CDR1 is MNHEY, CDR2 SVGAGI. The CDR3 sequence is CASSYWGRGMNTEAFF. CDR3 coding DNA: TGTGCCAGCAGTTATTGGGGGCGAGGGATGAACACTGAAGCTTTCTTT.